This T cell receptor (beta chain) originates from a study of lymphopenia after photon versus proton radiotherapy. As concerns this clone: What it recognizes is unknown.

The repertoire was sequenced with immunoSEQ multiplex PCR; TCRdb's copy has only in-frame clones and lacks some. The sample lists about 68,000 clones, about nine tenths occurring once. Notes on the study in general: Photon-treated patients lost naive T cells and TCR diversity; proton-treated stayed stable. Post-nadir diversity loss with photons came from oligoclonal expansion, particularly CD8+ Temra cells. In patients who died, overall survival fell as post-nadir TCR diversity dropped more.

Trimming cost V 2 bases and J 5 bases, with 21 bases left between them. Germline CDR1 reads SGHVS; CDR2 reads FQNEAQ. The CDR3 has 17 residues. The TCR was taken from a woman in her sixties or seventies with pancreatic cancer. The chain couples TRBV7-8 to TRBJ2-5; D unresolved. Source: peripheral blood, taken from a patient treated with photon-based radiotherapy. This CDR3 is CASSLSLVGLLGETQYF. The CDR3 nucleotides are TGTGCCAGCAGCTTAAGTCTAGTCGGGCTTCTGGGGGAGACCCAGTACTTC.